These 7 T cell receptor beta chains originate from one sample sequenced in a study of shared clonotypes between healthy human individuals (dated by TCRdb to 2018 to 2020). CD8 naive samples were obtained by positive selection for CCR7 among CD45RO-negative cells, yielding a CD45RA+CCR7+ population from which TemRA cells were excluded. The library relied on the immunoSEQ multiplex PCR assay. The table comes from immuneACCESS by way of TCRdb, which keeps in-frame sequences with V and J called. Part of the clones is missing from these tables; in studies checked, under half for an unresolved V gene and the rest for unknown reasons. In all, the sample holds some 2 million clones, and about 95% of those were seen once. Approximately 1% of the sample is in the top ten clones. Input material: naive CD8+ T cells sorted from blood. In light of the paper, this sample's cell subset or site label describes: CD45RA+CCR7+. Receptor source: a man aged 18-30 years in good health.

The chain is built from TRBV6-1 and TRBJ2-2; 8 bases map to TRBD2. The V segment lost 2 bases and the J segment 0 bases; nucleotides outside the gene matches: 8. This CDR3 is 18 amino acids long. CDR1 MNHNS and CDR2 SASEGT come from the germline V gene. The CDR3 nucleotides are TGTGCCAGCAGTGAACCACTACTAGCGGCGCCGAACACCGGGGAGCTGTTTTTT. Its protein is CASSEPLLAAPNTGELFF.

V is TRBV27 and J is TRBJ2-1, with D possibly being TRBD2 (7 bases). Trimming took 3 bases from V and 8 from J, leaving 14 bases between them. CDR3 length: 14 amino acids. Germline loops: CDR1 MNHEY, CDR2 SMNVEV (reference sequence). CDR3 nucleotides: TGTGCCAGCAGTTTCGGACGGGGGGCTCATGAGCAGTTCTTC. Its translation is CASSFGRGAHEQFF.

This clone was observed once. The chain combines TRBV4-1 with TRBJ2-7; D is unresolved. The CDR3 has 15 residues. V dropped 1 base and J dropped 1 base, with 11 bases sitting between them. Germline-derived CDR1 and CDR2 are MGHRA and YSYEKL. CDR3 DNA sequence: TGCGCCAGCAGCCAAGTGTCACTTCCTTCCTACGAGCAGTACTTC. Residues: CASSQVSLPSYEQYF.

The genes are TRBV7-9 and TRBJ2-2, with TRBD1 matching over 8 bases. The junction had 7 bases not matched to a gene; V was cut back by 6 bases and J by 4 bases. From germline, CDR1 is SEHNR and CDR2 FQNEAQ (reference sequence). This CDR3 has 15 residues. The DNA for the CDR3 is TGTGCCAGCAGTATCTCAGGGGGCTTCACCGGGGAGCTGTTTTTT. Its protein product is CASSISGGFTGELFF.

Notes on this clone: Additional DNA sequences in this sample encode the identical CDR3. The chain employs TRBV28 and TRBJ2-2; perhaps TRBD2 as D (6 bases). The germline V and J ends were trimmed by 3 bases and 2 bases, with 7 bases remaining between them. Germline V CDR1 and CDR2: MDHEN, SYDVKM. CDR3 length: 14 amino acids. For the CDR3, the DNA is TGTGCCAGCAGTTTGGGGGGTAACACCGGGGAGCTGTTTTTT. It translates to CASSLGGNTGELFF.

The chain is built from TRBV30 and TRBJ1-5, with a tentative D call TRBD1 (5 bases). V was trimmed by 2 bases and J by 4 bases, leaving 15 bases between them. The germline CDR1 and CDR2 sequences are GTSNPN and SVGIG (reference sequence). The CDR3 sequence is 15 residues long. CDR3 bases: TGTGCCTGGAGTTCGACCCAGGGTTGGAATCAGCCCCAGCATTTT. This codes for CAWSSTQGWNQPQHF.

J is TRBJ2-7 and V is TRBV2; TRBD1 might be the D (5 bases). The germline V gene encodes CDR1 SNHLY and CDR2 FYNNEI. Trimming stripped 7 bases from V and 2 bases from J, with 15 bases between. The CDR3 contains 14 residues. In DNA, the CDR3 is TGTGCCAGCAATGGGAAGGACATAACCTACGAGCAGTACTTC. Its translation is CASNGKDITYEQYF.